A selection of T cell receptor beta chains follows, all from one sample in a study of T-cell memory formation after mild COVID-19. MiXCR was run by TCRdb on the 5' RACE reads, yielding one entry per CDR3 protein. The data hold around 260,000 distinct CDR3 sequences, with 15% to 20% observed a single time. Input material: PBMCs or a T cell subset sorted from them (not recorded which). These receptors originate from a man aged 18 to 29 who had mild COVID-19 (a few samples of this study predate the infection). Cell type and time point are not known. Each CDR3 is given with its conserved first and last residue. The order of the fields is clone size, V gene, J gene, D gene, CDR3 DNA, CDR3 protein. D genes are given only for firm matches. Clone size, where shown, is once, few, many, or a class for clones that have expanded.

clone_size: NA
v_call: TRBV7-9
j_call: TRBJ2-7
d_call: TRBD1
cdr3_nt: TGTGCCAGCAGCTCAACCGGGACAGGGGCCTACGAGCAGTACTTC
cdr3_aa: CASSSTGTGAYEQYF

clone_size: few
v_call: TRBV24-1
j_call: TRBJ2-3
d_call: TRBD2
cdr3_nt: TGTGCCACCAGTGATTTGCGGCGGGGGGTTACAGATACGCAGTATTTT
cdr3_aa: CATSDLRRGVTDTQYF

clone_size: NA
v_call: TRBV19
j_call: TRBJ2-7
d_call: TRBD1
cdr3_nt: TGTGCCAGTAGTCACCCCGGGACAGGGGCCTACGAGCAGTACTTC
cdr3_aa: CASSHPGTGAYEQYF

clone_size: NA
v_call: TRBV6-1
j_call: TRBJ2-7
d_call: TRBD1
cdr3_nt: TGTGCCAGCAGTTTAATACCCGACAGGGGGGCCTACGAGCAGTACTTC
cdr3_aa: CASSLIPDRGAYEQYF

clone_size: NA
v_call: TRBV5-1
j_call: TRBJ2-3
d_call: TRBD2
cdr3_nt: TGCGCCAGCAGTTCCCTTCCGGGACTAGCGGGGGGGACCGTGGCAGATACGCAGTATTTT
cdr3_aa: CASSSLPGLAGGTVADTQYF

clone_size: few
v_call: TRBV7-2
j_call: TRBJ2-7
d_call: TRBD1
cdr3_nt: TGTGCCAGCAGCTACCAGACAGGGTACGAGCAGTACTTC
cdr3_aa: CASSYQTGYEQYF

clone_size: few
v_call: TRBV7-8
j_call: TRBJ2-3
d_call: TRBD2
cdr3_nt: TGTGCCAGCAGCCCCGAGGGAGGGAGCACAGATACGCAGTATTTT
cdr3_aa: CASSPEGGSTDTQYF

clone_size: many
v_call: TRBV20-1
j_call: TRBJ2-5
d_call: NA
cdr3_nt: TGCAGTGCTAGAGATAGACGAGTACAAGAGACCCAGTACTTC
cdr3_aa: CSARDRRVQETQYF

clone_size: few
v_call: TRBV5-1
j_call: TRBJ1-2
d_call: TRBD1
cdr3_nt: TGCGCCAGCACGTCGTCGACAGGGGATGGCTACACCTTC
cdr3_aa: CASTSSTGDGYTF

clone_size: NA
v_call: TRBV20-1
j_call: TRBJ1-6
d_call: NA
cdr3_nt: TGCAGTGCTAGAGATATCACCGTGTCACCCCTCCACTTT
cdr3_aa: CSARDITVSPLHF

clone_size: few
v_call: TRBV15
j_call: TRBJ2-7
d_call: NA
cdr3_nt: TGTGCCACCAGCAGAGTAGTCCGGGGGACCGAGCAGTACTTC
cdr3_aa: CATSRVVRGTEQYF

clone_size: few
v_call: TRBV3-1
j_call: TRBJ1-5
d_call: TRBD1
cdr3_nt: TGTGCCAGCGGAAAGACAGGGAACAGCAATCAGCCCCAGCATTTT
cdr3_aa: CASGKTGNSNQPQHF

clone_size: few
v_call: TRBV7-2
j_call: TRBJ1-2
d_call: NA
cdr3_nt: TGTGCCAGCAGCTTAGGAGAGAACTATGGCTACACCTTC
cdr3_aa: CASSLGENYGYTF